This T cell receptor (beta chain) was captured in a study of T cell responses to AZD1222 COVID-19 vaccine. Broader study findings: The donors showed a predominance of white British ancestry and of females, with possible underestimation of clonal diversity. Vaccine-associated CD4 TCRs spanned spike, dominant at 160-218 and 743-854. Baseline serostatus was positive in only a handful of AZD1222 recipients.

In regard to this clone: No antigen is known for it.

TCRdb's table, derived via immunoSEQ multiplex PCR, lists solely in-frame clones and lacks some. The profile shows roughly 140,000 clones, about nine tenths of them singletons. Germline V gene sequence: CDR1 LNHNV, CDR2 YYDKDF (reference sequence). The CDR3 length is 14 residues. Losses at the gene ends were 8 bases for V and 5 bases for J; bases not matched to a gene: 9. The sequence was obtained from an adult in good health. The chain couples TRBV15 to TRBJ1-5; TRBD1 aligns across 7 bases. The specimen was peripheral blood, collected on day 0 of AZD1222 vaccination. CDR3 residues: CATGGQDIDQPQHF. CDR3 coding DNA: TGTGCCACCGGCGGACAGGACATCGATCAGCCCCAGCATTTT.